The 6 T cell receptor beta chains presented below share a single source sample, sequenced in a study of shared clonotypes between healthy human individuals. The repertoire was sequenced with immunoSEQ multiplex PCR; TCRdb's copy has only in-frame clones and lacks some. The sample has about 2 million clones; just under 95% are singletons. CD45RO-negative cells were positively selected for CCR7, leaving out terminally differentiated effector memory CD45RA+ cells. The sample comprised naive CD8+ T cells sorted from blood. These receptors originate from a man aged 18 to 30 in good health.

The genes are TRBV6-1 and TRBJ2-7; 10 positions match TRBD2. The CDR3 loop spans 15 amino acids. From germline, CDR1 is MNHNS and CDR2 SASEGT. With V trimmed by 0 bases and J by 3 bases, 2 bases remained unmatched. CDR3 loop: CASSEAGTSDYEQYF. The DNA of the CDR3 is TGTGCCAGCAGTGAAGCCGGGACTAGCGACTACGAGCAGTACTTC.

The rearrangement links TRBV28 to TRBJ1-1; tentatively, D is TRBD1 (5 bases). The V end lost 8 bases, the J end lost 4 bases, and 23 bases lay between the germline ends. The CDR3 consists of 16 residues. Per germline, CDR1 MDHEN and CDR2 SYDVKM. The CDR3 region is CASFPSETAELTEAFF. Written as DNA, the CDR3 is TGTGCCAGCTTCCCTAGCGAGACAGCCGAACTCACTGAAGCTTTCTTT.

In DNA, the CDR3 is TGTGCCAGCAGTTTATCCCCGGGCTGGGAGACCCAGTACTTC. Translated, it gives CASSLSPGWETQYF. J is TRBJ2-5 and V is TRBV27; D gene unclear. V gave up 0 bases and J gave up 5 bases, with 10 bases separating them. The germline V gene encodes CDR1 MNHEY and CDR2 SMNVEV (reference sequence). There are 14 residues in the CDR3.

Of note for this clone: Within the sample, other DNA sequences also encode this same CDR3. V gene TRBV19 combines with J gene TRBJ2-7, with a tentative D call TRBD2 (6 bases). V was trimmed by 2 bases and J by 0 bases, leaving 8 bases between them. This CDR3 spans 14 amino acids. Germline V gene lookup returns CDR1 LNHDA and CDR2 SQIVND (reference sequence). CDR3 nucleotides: TGTGCCAGTAGTATACGGGGGAGCTCCTACGAGCAGTACTTC. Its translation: CASSIRGSSYEQYF. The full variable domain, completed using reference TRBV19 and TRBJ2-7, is DGGITQSPKYLFRKEGQNVTLSCEQNLNHDAMYWYRQDPGQGLRLIYYSQIVNDFQKGDIAEGYSVSREKKESFPLTVTSAQKNPTAFYLCASSIRGSSYEQYFGPGTRLTVT.

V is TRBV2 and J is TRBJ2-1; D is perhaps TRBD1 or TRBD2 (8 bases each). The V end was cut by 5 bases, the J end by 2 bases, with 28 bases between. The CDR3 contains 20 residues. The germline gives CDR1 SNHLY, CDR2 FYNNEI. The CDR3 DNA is TGTGCCAGCAGTCCGGACAGGGAGGTCGGTAGCGGGACTCCCTACAATGAGCAGTTCTTC. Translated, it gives CASSPDREVGSGTPYNEQFF.

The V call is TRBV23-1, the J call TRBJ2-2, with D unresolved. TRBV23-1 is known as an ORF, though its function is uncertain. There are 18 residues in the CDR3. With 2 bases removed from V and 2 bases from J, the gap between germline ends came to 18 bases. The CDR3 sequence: CASSQPSGSPTNTGELFF. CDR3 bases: TGCGCCAGCAGTCAACCTTCGGGCTCCCCTACAAACACCGGGGAGCTGTTTTTT.